One sample yielded the 29 T cell receptor beta chains listed below, sequenced in a study of cytomegalovirus exposure and HLA in healthy donors. Amplification used 60 Vbeta primers and 13 Jbeta primers. Libraries were prepared by immunoSEQ multiplex PCR; TCRdb keeps only in-frame clonotypes and omits some of them. The sample has 160,000 or so clones, nearly 80% seen once. Sequenced input: PBMCs. The receptors come from a woman in her 40s in good health and CMV-seronegative.

This clone turned up a few times. J is TRBJ2-7 and V is TRBV7-9; 8 bases align to TRBD1. CDR1 is SEHNR and CDR2 is FQNEAQ in the germline V gene (reference sequence). The junction had 10 bases not matched to a gene; V was cut back by 5 bases and J by 7 bases. CDR3 size: 14 residues. CDR3 amino acids: CASSAQGATGEQYF. In DNA form, the CDR3 reads TGTGCCAGCAGCGCGCAGGGGGCCACGGGGGAGCAGTACTTC. Full variable domain (outside the CDR3, taken from reference TRBV7-9 and TRBJ2-7): DTGVSQNPRHKITKRGQNVTFRCDPISEHNRLYWYRQTLGQGPEFLTYFQNEAQLEKSRLLSDRFSAERPKGSFSTLEIQRTEQGDSAMYLCASSAQGATGEQYFGPGTRLTVT.

The V gene is TRBV20-1, the J gene TRBJ2-1; 7 nucleotides line up with TRBD1. Trimming cost V 2 bases and J 12 bases; bases outside gene matches: 4. Per the germline V gene, CDR1 is DFQATT and CDR2 is SNEGSKA (reference sequence). The CDR3 spans 11 residues. In nucleotides, the CDR3 is TGCAGTGCTAGAACAGGGGAGACGCAGTTCTTC. Its protein product is CSARTGETQFF.

The rearrangement joins TRBV7-9 to TRBJ2-7; the D gene is possibly TRBD1 (6 bases). The CDR3 covers 15 residues. The ends were cut back, 5 bases at V and 0 bases at J, with 14 bases in the middle. From germline, CDR1 is SEHNR and CDR2 FQNEAQ (reference sequence). DNA of the CDR3: TGTGCCAGCAGCCCCCGAGGGGGACGCTCCTACGAGCAGTACTTC. This codes for CASSPRGGRSYEQYF.

The chain uses TRBV6-1 and TRBJ2-5; possible D gene TRBD1, 6 bases. The V end was cut by 8 bases, the J end by 0 bases, with 10 bases between. This CDR3 is built from 13 residues. The germline V gene has CDR1 MNHNS and CDR2 SASEGT. The CDR3 nucleotides read TGTGCCAGCGACAGGCTTGACCAAGAGACCCAGTACTTC. This codes for CASDRLDQETQYF.

This chain joins TRBV28 and TRBJ2-3; D possibly corresponds to TRBD2 (5 bases). The germline V gene encodes CDR1 MDHEN and CDR2 SYDVKM. This CDR3 region has 18 residues. Trimming took 4 bases from V and 1 from J, leaving 21 bases between them. CDR3 sequence: CASSSLIRRTLRTDTQYF. The DNA of the CDR3 is TGTGCCAGCAGTTCGCTAATCAGGAGGACGCTACGCACAGATACGCAGTATTTT.

This CDR3 reads CASSLQQEGPYGYTF. DNA of the CDR3: TGTGCCAGCAGCTTACAGCAAGAGGGCCCCTATGGCTACACCTTC. The rearrangement links TRBV7-6 to TRBJ1-2; no clear D gene. The CDR3 covers 15 residues. Looked up from germline, CDR1 is SGHVS and CDR2 is FNYEAQ. Between the trimmed V and J ends, which lost 2 bases and 4 bases, there was a span of 14 bases.

The rearrangement uses TRBV10-1 and TRBJ1-1, with 10 positions matching TRBD1. The CDR3 has 14 residues. Germline values: CDR1 WNHNN, CDR2 SYGVQD (reference sequence). The V and J ends lost 5 bases and 5 bases, in that order; junction bases with no gene match: 5. The CDR3 loop reads CASSTGTGDTEAFF. The CDR3 region has the DNA TGCGCCAGCAGTACGGGGACAGGGGATACTGAAGCTTTCTTT.

The J gene is TRBJ2-5, the V gene TRBV5-8; possibly TRBD2 for D (6 bases). With 2 bases removed from V and 1 base from J, the gap between germline ends came to 9 bases. CDR1 is SGHTS and CDR2 is YDEGEE in the germline V gene. The length of the CDR3 is 14 residues. CDR3 sequence: CASSLGGTQETQYF. The CDR3 region has the DNA TGTGCCAGCAGCTTAGGAGGGACCCAAGAGACCCAGTACTTC.

J is TRBJ1-1 and V is TRBV5-1; D possibly corresponds to TRBD1 (5 bases). The V end was cut by 3 bases, the J end by 7 bases, with 22 bases between. The CDR3 extends over 16 amino acids. Germline V gene lookup returns CDR1 SGHRS and CDR2 YFSETQ. CDR3 amino acids: CASSYAYRNRNVEAFF. The CDR3 bases are TGCGCCAGCAGCTACGCATACAGGAACCGTAACGTTGAAGCTTTCTTT.

The rearrangement joins TRBV5-1 to TRBJ1-6; 9 nucleotides line up with TRBD1. Germline V gene sequence: CDR1 SGHRS, CDR2 YFSETQ. With V trimmed by 4 bases and J by 10 bases, 9 bases remained unmatched. The CDR3 loop spans 15 amino acids. The CDR3, as DNA: TGCGCCAGCAGCGAAGGGACAGGGCCACAATCACCCCTCCACTTT. It is translated as CASSEGTGPQSPLHF. The entire variable domain, with the rest obtained from reference TRBV5-1 and TRBJ1-6, is as follows: KAGVTQTPRYLIKTRGQQVTLSCSPISGHRSVSWYQQTPGQGLQFLFEYFSETQRNKGNFPGRFSGRQFSNSRSEMNVSTLELGDSALYLCASSEGTGPQSPLHFGNGTRLTVT.

V is TRBV6-1 and J is TRBJ2-5; weak D call: TRBD1 (5 bases). V was cut by 7 bases and J by 3 bases, with 15 bases left in between. Germline values: CDR1 MNHNS, CDR2 SASEGT. This CDR3 has 14 amino acids. CDR3 bases: TGTGCCAGCAACTCGGGCAGGGTGGAAGAGACCCAGTACTTC. Translating it yields CASNSGRVEETQYF.

This clone was seen just once. The V gene is TRBV11-2, the J gene TRBJ2-5, with a possible D match to TRBD1 (6 bases). Germline lookup yields CDR1 SGHAT and CDR2 FQNNGV. CDR3 length: 14 amino acids. The germline V and J ends were trimmed by 1 base and 2 bases, with 8 bases remaining between them. As DNA, the CDR3 is TGTGCCAGCAGCTTAGGGACAGCACAAGAGACCCAGTACTTC. As protein: CASSLGTAQETQYF.

The J gene is TRBJ2-1, the V gene TRBV7-8, with TRBD1 matching 11 bases. J lost 3 bases, V lost 5 bases, and 9 bases had no gene match. This CDR3 contains 17 residues. Germline V gives CDR1 SGHVS, CDR2 FQNEAQ. DNA of the CDR3: TGTGCCAGCAGCGGAAGGGTGGGACAGGGGGACTACAATGAGCAGTTCTTC. Translation: CASSGRVGQGDYNEQFF. Full variable domain (remainder filled in from reference TRBV7-8 and TRBJ2-1): GAGVSQSPRYKVAKRGQDVALRCDPISGHVSLFWYQQALGQGPEFLTYFQNEAQLDKSGLPSDRFFAERPEGSVSTLKIQRTQQEDSAVYLCASSGRVGQGDYNEQFFGPGTRLTVL.

The chain links TRBV28 to TRBJ1-5, with TRBD1 matching over 7 bases. Germline CDR1 reads MDHEN; CDR2 reads SYDVKM. This CDR3 has 16 residues. With 6 bases clipped from V and 4 bases from J, the junction kept 12 bases outside the gene matches. CDR3 sequence reads: CASSLSTTGPNQPQHF. The CDR3 bases are TGTGCCAGCAGCCTATCTACGACAGGGCCTAATCAGCCCCAGCATTTT.

The chain uses TRBV5-1 and TRBJ2-5; the match to TRBD2 covers 8 bases. The germline CDR1 and CDR2 sequences are SGHRS and YFSETQ. The CDR3 is 15 amino acids. Trimming at V came to 0 bases and at J to 5 bases, leaving 6 bases not matched to a gene. The CDR3 DNA reads TGCGCCAGCAGCTTGGCAGGGACTAGAGGGGAGACCCAGTACTTC. It is translated as CASSLAGTRGETQYF.

This chain uses TRBV2 with TRBJ2-2; TRBD1 might be the D (6 bases). V gave up 7 bases and J gave up 2 bases, with 11 bases separating them. The V gene's germline CDR1 is SNHLY and CDR2 FYNNEI. The CDR3 is 14 amino acids. For the CDR3, the DNA is TGTGCCAGCAAGAGCAGGGGCAACACCGGGGAGCTGTTTTTT. As protein: CASKSRGNTGELFF.

The chain combines TRBV18 with TRBJ2-7, with 7 bases identical to TRBD1. The CDR3 has 15 amino acids. Germline V gene lookup returns CDR1 KGHSH and CDR2 LQKENI. J gave up 0 bases and V 3 bases, and 5 bases lay outside the gene matches. CDR3: CASSPAHRGSYEQYF. The CDR3 DNA sequence: TGTGCCAGCTCACCGGCTCACAGGGGCTCCTACGAGCAGTACTTC. Based on the CDR3 plus reference TRBV18 and TRBJ2-7, the full variable domain is NAGVMQNPRHLVRRRGQEARLRCSPMKGHSHVYWYRQLPEEGLKFMVYLQKENIIDESGMPKERFSAEFPKEGPSILRIQQVVRGDSAAYFCASSPAHRGSYEQYFGPGTRLTVT.

V and J are TRBV5-1 and TRBJ2-2; D may be TRBD2 (7 bases). CDR3 length: 16 residues. The germline V gene encodes CDR1 SGHRS and CDR2 YFSETQ. Deletions cut 4 bases from V and 7 bases from J, with 20 bases between. The CDR3 reads CASSPRAGGPRGELFF. The CDR3 DNA follows: TGCGCCAGCAGCCCGCGCGCCGGGGGGCCTCGCGGGGAGCTGTTTTTT.

The chain carries TRBV18 and TRBJ1-4, with D possibly matching TRBD1 (5 bases). Looked up from germline, CDR1 is KGHSH and CDR2 is LQKENI. Trimming pared 5 bases from V and 15 bases from J, leaving 13 bases between. The CDR3 extends over 11 amino acids. In DNA form, the CDR3 reads TGTGCCAGCTCAGACCAGGGAAGAATGTTTTTT. Its translation is CASSDQGRMFF.

The chain employs TRBV11-2 and TRBJ1-2, with TRBD1 identical over 8 bases. The junction had 4 bases not matched to a gene; V was cut back by 4 bases and J by 6 bases. This CDR3 region has 13 residues. Germline values: CDR1 SGHAT, CDR2 FQNNGV. Here the CDR3 reads CASSSGTGNGYTF. DNA for the CDR3: TGTGCCAGCAGCTCGGGGACAGGAAATGGCTACACCTTC.

V and J are TRBV2 and TRBJ1-6; D is possibly TRBD1 (6 bases). Germline CDR1 is SNHLY and CDR2 is FYNNEI. The V gene lost 7 bases and the J gene lost 10 bases, with 14 bases spanning the gap. The CDR3 sequence is 13 residues long. Here the CDR3 reads CASTRAQGSPLHF. The DNA for the CDR3 is TGTGCCAGCACACGGGCACAGGGATCACCCCTCCACTTT.

V gene TRBV6-1 combines with J gene TRBJ2-2; 7 positions match TRBD2. Germline V lookup: CDR1 MNHNS, CDR2 SASEGT. Trimming cost V 3 bases and J 1 base; bases outside gene matches: 5. This CDR3 is 16 amino acids long. CDR3: CASSDPWGGNTGELFF. In DNA form, the CDR3 reads TGTGCCAGCAGTGACCCTTGGGGGGGGAACACCGGGGAGCTGTTTTTT.

The chain carries TRBV9 and TRBJ1-2; D is ambiguous. Per the germline V gene, CDR1 is SGDLS and CDR2 is YYNGEE. The CDR3 contains 16 residues. Trimming removed 3 bases from V and 1 base from J, with 16 bases in between. The DNA of the CDR3 is TGTGCCAGCAGCGACTTAAACAGTTTTCTTAACTATGGCTACACCTTC. Translation: CASSDLNSFLNYGYTF.

The chain links TRBV7-9 to TRBJ2-2; possibly TRBD1 for D (5 bases). Germline lookup yields CDR1 SEHNR and CDR2 FQNEAQ (reference sequence). The germline V and J ends were trimmed by 4 bases and 6 bases, with 12 bases remaining between them. The CDR3 length is 14 residues. CDR3 region: CASSSLGQSGELFF. As DNA, the CDR3 is TGTGCCAGCAGCTCCCTAGGACAATCCGGGGAGCTGTTTTTT.

The gene calls are TRBV5-1 and TRBJ2-5; D possibly corresponds to TRBD2 (6 bases). Per the germline V gene, CDR1 is SGHRS and CDR2 is YFSETQ. This CDR3 contains 13 residues. V gave up 4 bases and J gave up 5 bases, with 12 bases separating them. For the CDR3, the DNA is TGCGCCAGCAGCGGGGGGTTAGCTGAGACCCAGTACTTC. Translation: CASSGGLAETQYF.

This clone has only one observation. The sample contains more than one DNA sequence encoding this CDR3. This chain uses TRBV5-1 with TRBJ2-5; D is possibly TRBD2 (6 bases). V shed 4 bases and J shed 5 bases, with 12 bases lying between them. This CDR3 contains 13 residues. The germline gives CDR1 SGHRS, CDR2 YFSETQ. CDR3 protein: CASSLGGGETQYF. For the CDR3, the DNA is TGCGCCAGCAGCCTGGGAGGAGGCGAGACCCAGTACTTC.

The chain is built from TRBV7-2 and TRBJ1-4; weak D call: TRBD1 (5 bases). This CDR3 is 15 amino acids long. The V and J ends lost 2 bases and 7 bases respectively, with 14 bases between them. Germline loops: CDR1 SGHTA, CDR2 FQGNSA. The CDR3 DNA is TGTGCCAGCAGCTTACAGGGTATTGTGGGTGAAAAACTGTTTTTT. Protein: CASSLQGIVGEKLFF. Based on the CDR3 plus reference TRBV7-2 and TRBJ1-4, the full variable domain is GAGVSQSPSNKVTEKGKDVELRCDPISGHTALYWYRQSLGQGLEFLIYFQGNSAPDKSGLPSDRFSAERTGGSVSTLTIQRTQQEDSAVYLCASSLQGIVGEKLFFGSGTQLSVL.

The chain has TRBV11-2 and TRBJ2-5; TRBD2 agrees at 13 bases. In germline, CDR1 is SGHAT, CDR2 FQNNGV. Trimming took 1 base from V and 2 from J; bases not matched to a gene: 1. CDR3 length equals 16 residues. The CDR3 loop reads CASSLGTSGGQETQYF. The CDR3 nucleotides read TGTGCCAGCAGCTTAGGGACTAGCGGGGGACAAGAGACCCAGTACTTC.

This clone was seen just once. The chain is built from TRBV6-7 and TRBJ2-3, with no clear D. TRBV6-7 is classed as an ORF, of uncertain function. Trimming stripped 2 bases from V and 0 bases from J, with 12 bases between. The CDR3 consists of 16 residues. The CDR3: CASSYAATTSTDTQYF. In nucleotides, the CDR3 is TGTGCCAGCAGTTACGCGGCAACTACTAGCACAGATACGCAGTATTTT.